The entry below gives a single T cell receptor beta chain sequence along with its context. This clone showed up many times. The antigen it recognizes is unknown. Base qualities are not at hand, and no much larger clone is one base apart. The source of the sample is a study of blood T cell repertoires in COVID-19 (dated by TCRdb to the early 2020s). General notes on the study: The collaborator samples originated in the United States, Italy and Spain and spanned the acute and convalescent phases of COVID-19. The repertoires were released in a freely available public database intended as a resource for research on the immune response to SARS-CoV-2. The prospective study material was composed of cDNA or gDNA derived from T cells, B-cell-depleted T cells, or PBMCs. Nearly every sample came with metadata listing a de-identified subject ID, COVID-19 status, age in years and sex. Where HLA class I and class II types were available, the types were taken from metadata supplied by the sample provider, not from assay-based typing. Deeply sampled blood TCRbeta repertoires from subjects exposed to, actively infected with, or recovered from COVID-19 were included in the dataset. Samples came from the ongoing ImmuneRACE study (first 160 participants) plus 1,254 subjects from 6 global collaborators.

The immunoSEQ Assay, a bias-controlled multiplex PCR, was used to amplify TCRbeta CDR3 regions from genomic DNA. The published analysis was carried out like this. The number of nucleated cells in each sample was estimated by amplification of reference gene primers within the assay. To quantify the absolute abundance of each unique TCRbeta CDR3 rearrangement, sequence reads were collapsed and filtered. For each sample, productive Simpson clonality was calculated as the square root of Simpson's diversity index across productive rearrangements. TCRdb stores this immuneACCESS table with in-frame sequences only. Part of the clones is absent; in the studies checked, under half of the shortfall reflects unresolved V genes, and no reason is known for the rest. Clone size and V and J calls were adopted from that table, with D and trimming inferred from the DNA. This sample holds 150,000 or so clones; around 82% were observed only once. Less than 6% of the sample rests with the top ten.

In the prospective study, participants were about 18 to 95 years old, resided in about two dozen geographic areas of the United States, and were enrolled through a virtual design. In the prospective study, cohorts were assigned on the basis of participant-reported clinical history obtained from a screening survey and a study questionnaire. Recovered participants in ImmuneRACE Cohort 3 were defined by two consecutive negative NP/OP PCR tests, clearance by a healthcare professional, or resolution of symptoms. Mobile phlebotomists in the prospective study collected whole blood, serum and a nasopharyngeal or oropharyngeal swab from every participant. Prospective study participants could optionally give additional blood draws and questionnaires over a roughly 2-month period. Blood samples from the prospective study were shipped frozen or at room temperature prior to DNA extraction. Results and caveats for the whole study, not just this receptor: Clinical and demographic metadata were provided uncurated, with the amount varying by source and participant.

CDR1 and CDR2 are read off the germline V gene (reference sequence) as LNHDA and SQIVND. Its CDR3 holds 15 amino acids, cysteine through phenylalanine. Only the CDR3 DNA is retained, 45 bases long and in frame from the first base. Relative to germline, V is 1 base shorter and J is 0 bases shorter, with 10 bases between their ends. Input material: PBMCs or T cells enriched from blood (not recorded which). This chain joins TRBV19 to TRBJ2-7; the D gene is possibly TRBD2, with 5 bases matching. This sequence was found in a man aged 35 to 55 who had recovered from COVID-19. The DNA sequence is TGTGCCAGTAGTATAGTAGAAAGCGGCTCCTACGAGCAGTACTTC. It codes for CASSIVESGSYEQYF. The CDR3 plus the reference TRBV19 and TRBJ2-7 genes for the other parts give the full variable domain: DGGITQSPKYLFRKEGQNVTLSCEQNLNHDAMYWYRQDPGQGLRLIYYSQIVNDFQKGDIAEGYSVSREKKESFPLTVTSAQKNPTAFYLCASSIVESGSYEQYFGPGTRLTVT.